The TCR beta chain described here comes from a study of cytomegalovirus exposure and HLA in healthy donors. The table lists this clone with a count of one. The germline V and J ends were trimmed by 0 bases and 7 bases, with 9 bases remaining between them. The CDR3 runs to 13 residues. The germline V gene has CDR1 MNHEY and CDR2 SVGAGI. The PCR had 60 Vbeta and 13 Jbeta primers. Sequenced by immunoSEQ multiplex PCR; TCRdb stores in-frame clones only, minus some. The sample holds 200,000 to 250,000 clones, less than 80% seen once. Source material: PBMCs. This clonotype originated in a girl under 10 years old in good health and CMV-seronegative. The V and J genes are TRBV6-5 and TRBJ1-2; no clear D. The CDR3 loop reads CASSYSGSGGYTF. CDR3 DNA sequence: TGTGCCAGCAGTTACTCAGGGAGTGGTGGCTACACCTTC.